This is a list of T cell receptor beta chains from one sample in a study of blood T cell repertoires in COVID-19. The data were produced by immunoSEQ multiplex PCR, yet TCRdb's version contains in-frame clones alone and is incomplete. The table records 130,000 or so clones, 80% to 90% of them present only once. The sequenced sample consisted of peripheral blood. The source is a man aged 55 to 70 with COVID-19, enrolled during active disease. Both conserved end residues are trimmed from each CDR3.

V gene	J gene	CDR3 protein
TRBV11-2	TRBJ2-7	ASSPHSYEQY
TRBV6-5	TRBJ1-1	ASSNRVVEAF
TRBV30	TRBJ1-3	AWSVVASGNTIY
TRBV7-6	TRBJ2-7	ASSSTTGYEQY
TRBV13	TRBJ2-1	ASSPGWDEQF
TRBV7-9	TRBJ1-4	ASSTGFGDEKLF
TRBV7-8	TRBJ1-5	ASSERGTGNQPQH
TRBV7-9	TRBJ1-2	ASSFGQGYT
TRBV12-3/TRBV12-4	TRBJ1-2	ASSLGDGYT
TRBV28	TRBJ1-2	ASSPPLTGGADYGYT
TRBV2	TRBJ1-1	ASRDRGWGNTEAF
TRBV24-1	TRBJ2-7	ATSDPYRGSYEQY
TRBV28	TRBJ1-3	ASSSWTSGNTIY
TRBV7-2	TRBJ1-2	ASSSYDRVDYGYT
TRBV3-1/TRBV3-2	TRBJ1-1	ASSPTKRGKTF
TRBV5-1	TRBJ2-1	ASSFSTPREQF
TRBV19	TRBJ1-5	ASTRGRGGNQPQH
TRBV2	TRBJ1-1	ASNPGPNVNTEAF
TRBV11-3	TRBJ2-7	ASSRGQGTAEQY
TRBV12-3/TRBV12-4	TRBJ1-4	ASRGGYPEKLF
TRBV19	TRBJ1-2	ASTQGQGYIGYT
TRBV29-1	TRBJ1-1	SASRSTVLTEAF
TRBV5-4	TRBJ1-2	ASSWDLQGWANYGYT
TRBV7-8	TRBJ1-1	ASSLARGTEAF
TRBV3-1/TRBV3-2	TRBJ1-2	ASSQVGEGYT
TRBV2	TRBJ1-2	ASSGDNSNYGYT
TRBV5-4	TRBJ2-6	ASSRPGLDGANVLT
TRBV4-2	TRBJ2-2	ASSPMGDTGYTGELF
TRBV24-1	TRBJ2-2	ATSETRGSNTGELF
TRBV19	TRBJ1-6	ASSRGGRGSPLH
TRBV19	TRBJ2-3	ASSINPPLAGPGDTQY
TRBV11-3	TRBJ2-3	ASSLGQRGGMADTQY
TRBV4-1	TRBJ2-3	ASSNTDRDGTDTQY
TRBV4-2	TRBJ1-4	ASSQPGKAANEKLF
TRBV5-5	TRBJ1-1	ASSFTGNTEAF
TRBV7-9	TRBJ2-5	ASSLAAGAGRSETQY
TRBV29-1	TRBJ1-3	SAGSTGQGDTIY
TRBV7-6	TRBJ2-7	ASSLTPGEGKGTAYEQY
TRBV6-6	TRBJ2-1	ASSYPGQGVNEQF
TRBV4-3	TRBJ2-3	ASSQDQGYTTDTQY
TRBV6-1	TRBJ1-1	ASSEMRGYTEAF
TRBV29-1	TRBJ1-1	SVRQGMNTEAF
TRBV5-1	TRBJ1-3	ASSLDSSGNTIY
TRBV18	TRBJ1-3	ASSERPGNGNTIY
TRBV27	TRBJ2-5	ASSPATGYQETQY
TRBV20-1	TRBJ1-1	SASIDGGGGTEAF
TRBV27	TRBJ1-1	ASSPGTGLQNTEAF
TRBV5-8	TRBJ1-4	ASSPRGREEKLF
TRBV10-3	TRBJ1-6	AISQSGKDNSPLH
TRBV5-4	TRBJ1-3	ASSFRGGLGNTIY